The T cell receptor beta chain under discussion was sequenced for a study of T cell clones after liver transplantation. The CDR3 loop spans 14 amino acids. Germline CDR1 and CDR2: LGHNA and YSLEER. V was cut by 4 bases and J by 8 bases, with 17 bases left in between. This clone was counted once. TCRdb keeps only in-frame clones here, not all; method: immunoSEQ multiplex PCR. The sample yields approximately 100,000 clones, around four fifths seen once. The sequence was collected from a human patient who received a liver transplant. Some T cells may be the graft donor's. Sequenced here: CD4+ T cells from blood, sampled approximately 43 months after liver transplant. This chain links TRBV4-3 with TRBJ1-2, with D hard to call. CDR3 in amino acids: CASSRWPQLIGYTF. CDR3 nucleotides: TGCGCCAGCAGCCGTTGGCCTCAGTTGATCGGCTACACCTTC.